This TCR beta chain was captured in a study of cytomegalovirus exposure and HLA in healthy donors. Study-wide background: T cells numbering around 180 million yielded approximately 100 million unique TCR beta sequences in an earlier analysis.

13 Jbeta primers and 60 Vbeta primers were used for the PCR. The protocol was immunoSEQ multiplex PCR, while the TCRdb copy is restricted to in-frame clones and leaves out a portion. The repertoire has about 120,000 clones, over 65% of them found once; the top ten carry less than 3%. Study-level points and caveats: When a later analysis compared HLA-associated TCR beta chains with equally common others, the HLA-associated chains turned out to be more clonally expanded and to have lower generation probabilities. An analysis done earlier found most TCR beta V segments productive about 87% or about 30% of the time.

This clone was seen once. What it binds is unknown. Donors consisted of healthy bone marrow donors. V was pared by 7 bases and J by 8 bases, with 8 bases of the junction left unmatched. The CDR3 totals 14 residues. Per the germline V gene, CDR1 is MNHEY and CDR2 is SVGAGI. Input material: PBMCs. The chain employs TRBV6-5 and TRBJ2-1; 10 bases align to TRBD2. The source of this sequence is a middle-aged woman in good health and CMV-seropositive. The CDR3 protein is CASTIAGGGYEQFF. The DNA for the CDR3 is TGTGCCAGCACCATAGCGGGAGGTGGGTATGAGCAGTTCTTC.